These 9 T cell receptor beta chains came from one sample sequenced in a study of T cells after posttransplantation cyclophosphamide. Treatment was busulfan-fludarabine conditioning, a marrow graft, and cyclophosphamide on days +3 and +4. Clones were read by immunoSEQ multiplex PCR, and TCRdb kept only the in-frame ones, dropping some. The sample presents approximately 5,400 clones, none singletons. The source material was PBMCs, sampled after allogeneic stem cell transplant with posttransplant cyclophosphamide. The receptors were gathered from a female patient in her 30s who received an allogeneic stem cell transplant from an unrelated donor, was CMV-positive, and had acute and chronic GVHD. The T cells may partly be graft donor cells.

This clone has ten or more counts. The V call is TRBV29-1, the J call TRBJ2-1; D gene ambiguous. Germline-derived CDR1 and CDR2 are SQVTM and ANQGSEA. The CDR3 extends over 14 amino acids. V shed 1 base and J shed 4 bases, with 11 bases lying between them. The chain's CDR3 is CSVEGPPEYNEQFF. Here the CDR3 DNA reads TGCAGCGTTGAAGGGCCCCCCGAATACAATGAGCAGTTCTTC.

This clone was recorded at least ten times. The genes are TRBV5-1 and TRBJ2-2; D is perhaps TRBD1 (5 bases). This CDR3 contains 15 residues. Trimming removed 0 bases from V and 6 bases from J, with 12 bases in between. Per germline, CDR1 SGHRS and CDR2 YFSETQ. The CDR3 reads CASSLVHIQAGELFF. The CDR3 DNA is TGCGCCAGCAGCTTGGTCCACATACAGGCCGGGGAGCTGTTTTTT.

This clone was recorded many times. The CDR3, as DNA: TGCGCCAGCAGATATGGGACTAGGGGAGAGACCCAGTACTTC. Encoded protein: CASRYGTRGETQYF. The rearrangement links TRBV5-1 to TRBJ2-5, with 8 bases identical to TRBD2. Germline V gene sequence: CDR1 SGHRS, CDR2 YFSETQ. The trim removed 5 bases at V and 4 bases at J, leaving 7 bases unmatched. The CDR3 sequence is 14 residues long. The complete variable domain, with remaining parts taken from reference TRBV5-1 and TRBJ2-5, reads KAGVTQTPRYLIKTRGQQVTLSCSPISGHRSVSWYQQTPGQGLQFLFEYFSETQRNKGNFPGRFSGRQFSNSRSEMNVSTLELGDSALYLCASRYGTRGETQYFGPGTRLLVL.

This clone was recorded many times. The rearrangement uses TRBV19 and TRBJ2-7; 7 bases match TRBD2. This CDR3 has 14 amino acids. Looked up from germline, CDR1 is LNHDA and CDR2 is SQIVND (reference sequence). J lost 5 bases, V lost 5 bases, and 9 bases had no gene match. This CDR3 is CASSPPGGAHEQYF. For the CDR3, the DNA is TGTGCCAGTAGTCCCCCGGGAGGTGCCCACGAGCAGTACTTC. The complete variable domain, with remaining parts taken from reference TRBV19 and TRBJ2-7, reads DGGITQSPKYLFRKEGQNVTLSCEQNLNHDAMYWYRQDPGQGLRLIYYSQIVNDFQKGDIAEGYSVSREKKESFPLTVTSAQKNPTAFYLCASSPPGGAHEQYFGPGTRLTVT.

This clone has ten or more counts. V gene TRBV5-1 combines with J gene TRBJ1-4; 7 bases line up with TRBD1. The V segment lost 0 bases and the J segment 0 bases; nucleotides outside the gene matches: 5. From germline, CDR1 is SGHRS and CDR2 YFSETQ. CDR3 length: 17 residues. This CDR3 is CASSLVPGTATNEKLFF. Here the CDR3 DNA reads TGCGCCAGCAGCTTGGTTCCAGGGACAGCAACTAATGAAAAACTGTTTTTT.

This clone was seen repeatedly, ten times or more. In nucleotides, the CDR3 is TGTGCCACCAGCAGAGCCCCCATCTTGGAGTCTGGAAACACCATATATTTT. It specifies CATSRAPILESGNTIYF. J is TRBJ1-3 and V is TRBV15; unclear D gene. The length of the CDR3 is 17 residues. Germline assignment: CDR1 LNHNV and CDR2 YYDKDF (reference sequence). V lost 1 base, J lost 1 base, and 14 bases lay in between.

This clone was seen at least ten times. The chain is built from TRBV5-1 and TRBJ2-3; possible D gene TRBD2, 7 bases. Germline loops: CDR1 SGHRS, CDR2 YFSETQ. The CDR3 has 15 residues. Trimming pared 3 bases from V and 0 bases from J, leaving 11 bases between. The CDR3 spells CASSWEGVSTDTQYF. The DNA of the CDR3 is TGCGCCAGCAGCTGGGAGGGGGTCAGCACAGATACGCAGTATTTT.

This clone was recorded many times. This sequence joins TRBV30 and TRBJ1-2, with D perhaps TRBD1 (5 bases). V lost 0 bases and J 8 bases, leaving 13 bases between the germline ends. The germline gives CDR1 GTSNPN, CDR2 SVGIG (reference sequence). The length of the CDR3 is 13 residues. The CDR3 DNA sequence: TGTGCCTGGAGTGTACCAGGGCCGGAAGGCTACACCTTC. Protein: CAWSVPGPEGYTF.

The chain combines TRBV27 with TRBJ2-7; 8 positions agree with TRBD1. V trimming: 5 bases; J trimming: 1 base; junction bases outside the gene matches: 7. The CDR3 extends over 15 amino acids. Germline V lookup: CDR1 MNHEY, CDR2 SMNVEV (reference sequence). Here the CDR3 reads CASSLYRGESYEQYF. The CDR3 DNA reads TGTGCCAGCAGTCTCTACAGGGGGGAATCCTACGAGCAGTACTTC.